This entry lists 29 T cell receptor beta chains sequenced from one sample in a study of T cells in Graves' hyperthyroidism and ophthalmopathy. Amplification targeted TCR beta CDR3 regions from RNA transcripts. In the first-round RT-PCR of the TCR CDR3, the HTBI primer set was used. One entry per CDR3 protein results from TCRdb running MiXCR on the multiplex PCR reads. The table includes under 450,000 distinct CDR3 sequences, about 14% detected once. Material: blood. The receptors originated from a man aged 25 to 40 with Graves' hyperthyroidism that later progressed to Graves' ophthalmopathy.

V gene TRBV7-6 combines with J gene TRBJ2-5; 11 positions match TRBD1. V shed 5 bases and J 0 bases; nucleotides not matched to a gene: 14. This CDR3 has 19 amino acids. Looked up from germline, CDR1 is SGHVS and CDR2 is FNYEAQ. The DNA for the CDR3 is TGTGCCAGCAGCGTCTCCTGGGACAGGGGGTCCCCTGACCAAGAGACCCAGTACTTC. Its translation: CASSVSWDRGSPDQETQYF. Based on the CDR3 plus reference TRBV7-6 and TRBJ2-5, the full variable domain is GAGVSQSPRYKVTKRGQDVALRCDPISGHVSLYWYRQALGQGPEFLTYFNYEAQQDKSGLPNDRFSAERPEGSISTLTIQRTEQRDSAMYRCASSVSWDRGSPDQETQYFGPGTRLLVL.

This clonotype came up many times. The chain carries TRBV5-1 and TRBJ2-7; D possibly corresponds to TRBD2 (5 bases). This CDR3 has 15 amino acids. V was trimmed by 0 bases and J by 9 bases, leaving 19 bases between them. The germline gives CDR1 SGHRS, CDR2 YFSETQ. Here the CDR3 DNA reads TGCGCCAGCAGCTTGGCCTTTGTAGGAGGCCCGCGGCAGTACTTC. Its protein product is CASSLAFVGGPRQYF.

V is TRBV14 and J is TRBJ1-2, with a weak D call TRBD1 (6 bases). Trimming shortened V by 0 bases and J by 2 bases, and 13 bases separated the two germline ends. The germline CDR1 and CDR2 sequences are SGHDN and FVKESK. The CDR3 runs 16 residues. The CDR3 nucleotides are TGTGCCAGCAGCCAAGATCCGGCAGGGGCCAACTATGGCTACACCTTC. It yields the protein CASSQDPAGANYGYTF.

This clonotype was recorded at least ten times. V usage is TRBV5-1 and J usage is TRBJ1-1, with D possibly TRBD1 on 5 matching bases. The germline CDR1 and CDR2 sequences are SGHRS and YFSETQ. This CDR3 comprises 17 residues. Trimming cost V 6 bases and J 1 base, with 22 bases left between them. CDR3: CASTQSGRGSGNTEAFF. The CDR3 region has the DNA TGCGCCAGCACCCAGTCCGGACGGGGGAGTGGGAACACTGAAGCTTTCTTT. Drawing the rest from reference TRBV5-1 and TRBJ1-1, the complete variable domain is KAGVTQTPRYLIKTRGQQVTLSCSPISGHRSVSWYQQTPGQGLQFLFEYFSETQRNKGNFPGRFSGRQFSNSRSEMNVSTLELGDSALYLCASTQSGRGSGNTEAFFGQGTRLTVV.

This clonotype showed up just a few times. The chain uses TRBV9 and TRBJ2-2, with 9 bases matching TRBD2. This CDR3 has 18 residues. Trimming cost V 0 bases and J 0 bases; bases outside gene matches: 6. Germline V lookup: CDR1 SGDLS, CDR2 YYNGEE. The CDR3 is CASSVVKAGGANTGELFF. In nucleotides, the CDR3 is TGTGCCAGCAGCGTAGTAAAAGCGGGGGGCGCGAACACCGGGGAGCTGTTTTTT.

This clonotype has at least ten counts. The CDR3 here is CASVSPALATNEKLFF. Here the CDR3 DNA reads TGTGCCAGCGTCAGCCCAGCCCTTGCAACTAATGAAAAACTGTTTTTT. The V gene is TRBV12-3 or TRBV12-4, the J gene TRBJ1-4; D is uncertain. Trimming pared 8 bases from V and 0 bases from J, leaving 16 bases between. The CDR3 sequence is 16 residues long.

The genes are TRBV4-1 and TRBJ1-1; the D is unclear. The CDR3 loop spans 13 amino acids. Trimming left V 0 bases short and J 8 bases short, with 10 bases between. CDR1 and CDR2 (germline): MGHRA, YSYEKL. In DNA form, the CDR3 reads TGCGCCAGCAGCCAAGATCCGCGCCAGGAAGCTTTCTTT. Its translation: CASSQDPRQEAFF.

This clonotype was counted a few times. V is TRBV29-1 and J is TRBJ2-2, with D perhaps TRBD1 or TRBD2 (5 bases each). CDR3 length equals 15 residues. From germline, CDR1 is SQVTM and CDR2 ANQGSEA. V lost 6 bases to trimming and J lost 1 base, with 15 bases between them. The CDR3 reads CSVAGTPENTGELFF. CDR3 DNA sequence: TGCAGCGTCGCCGGGACCCCCGAGAACACCGGGGAGCTGTTTTTT.

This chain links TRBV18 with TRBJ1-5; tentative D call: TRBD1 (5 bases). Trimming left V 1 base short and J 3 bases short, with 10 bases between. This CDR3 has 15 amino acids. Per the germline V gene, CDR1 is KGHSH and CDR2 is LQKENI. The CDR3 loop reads CASSPLGRLNQPQHF. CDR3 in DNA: TGTGCCAGCTCACCACTGGGACGGCTCAATCAGCCCCAGCATTTT.

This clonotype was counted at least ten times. The CDR3 spells CASSLPTGLYGYTF. In DNA, the CDR3 is TGTGCCAGCAGCTTACCGACAGGGCTCTATGGCTACACCTTC. The V gene is TRBV7-9, the J gene TRBJ1-2; 7 bases match TRBD1. Germline assignment: CDR1 SEHNR and CDR2 FQNEAQ (reference sequence). The CDR3 consists of 14 residues. V was clipped by 2 bases and J by 4 bases; unmatched bases: 4. The full variable domain, in which reference TRBV7-9 and TRBJ1-2 provide the parts outside the CDR3, is DTGVSQNPRHKITKRGQNVTFRCDPISEHNRLYWYRQTLGQGPEFLTYFQNEAQLEKSRLLSDRFSAERPKGSFSTLEIQRTEQGDSAMYLCASSLPTGLYGYTFGSGTRLTVV.

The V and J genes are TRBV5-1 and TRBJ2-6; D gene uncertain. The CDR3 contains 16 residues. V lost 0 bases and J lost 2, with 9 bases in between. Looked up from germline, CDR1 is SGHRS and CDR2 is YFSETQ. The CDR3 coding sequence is TGCGCCAGCAGCTTGGCGGTAGGTCCTGGGGCCAACGTCCTGACTTTC. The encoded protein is CASSLAVGPGANVLTF. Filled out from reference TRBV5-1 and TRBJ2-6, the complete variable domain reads KAGVTQTPRYLIKTRGQQVTLSCSPISGHRSVSWYQQTPGQGLQFLFEYFSETQRNKGNFPGRFSGRQFSNSRSEMNVSTLELGDSALYLCASSLAVGPGANVLTFGAGSRLTVL.

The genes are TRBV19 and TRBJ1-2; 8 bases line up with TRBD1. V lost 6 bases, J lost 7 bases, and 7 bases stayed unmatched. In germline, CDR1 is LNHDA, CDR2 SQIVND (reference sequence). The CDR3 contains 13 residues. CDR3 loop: CASRTDRVFGYTF. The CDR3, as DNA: TGTGCCAGTAGGACGGACAGGGTATTTGGCTACACCTTC.

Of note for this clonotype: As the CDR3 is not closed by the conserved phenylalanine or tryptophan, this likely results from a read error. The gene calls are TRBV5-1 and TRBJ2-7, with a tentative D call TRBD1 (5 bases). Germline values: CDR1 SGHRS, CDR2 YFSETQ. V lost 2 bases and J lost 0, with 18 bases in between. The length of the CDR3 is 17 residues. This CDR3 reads CASSFPHVGVSSYEQYC. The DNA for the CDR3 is TGCGCCAGCAGCTTTCCCCACGTAGGGGTAAGCTCCTACGAGCAGTACTGC.

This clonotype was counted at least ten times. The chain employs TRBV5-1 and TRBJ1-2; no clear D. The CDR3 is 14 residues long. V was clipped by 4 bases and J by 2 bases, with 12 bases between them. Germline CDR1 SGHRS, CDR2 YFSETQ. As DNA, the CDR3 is TGCGCCAGCAGCACGGGTGGGGTGAACTATGGCTACACCTTC. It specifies CASSTGGVNYGYTF. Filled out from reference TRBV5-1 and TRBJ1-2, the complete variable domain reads KAGVTQTPRYLIKTRGQQVTLSCSPISGHRSVSWYQQTPGQGLQFLFEYFSETQRNKGNFPGRFSGRQFSNSRSEMNVSTLELGDSALYLCASSTGGVNYGYTFGSGTRLTVV.

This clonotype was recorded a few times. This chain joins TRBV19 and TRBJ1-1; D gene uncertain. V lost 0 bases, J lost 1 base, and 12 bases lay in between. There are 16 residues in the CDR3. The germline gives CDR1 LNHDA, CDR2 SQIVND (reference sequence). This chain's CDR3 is CASSIDRRIPNTEAFF. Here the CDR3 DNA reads TGTGCCAGTAGTATAGATCGGAGGATCCCGAACACTGAAGCTTTCTTT.

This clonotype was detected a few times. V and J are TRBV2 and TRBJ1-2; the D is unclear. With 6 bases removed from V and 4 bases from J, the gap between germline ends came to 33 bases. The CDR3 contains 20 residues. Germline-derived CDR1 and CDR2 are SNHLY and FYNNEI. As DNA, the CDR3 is TGTGCCAGCAGGAAAGGGTTTTTAATGGGAGTTTCGGATTTTTCCTATGGCTACACCTTC. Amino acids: CASRKGFLMGVSDFSYGYTF.

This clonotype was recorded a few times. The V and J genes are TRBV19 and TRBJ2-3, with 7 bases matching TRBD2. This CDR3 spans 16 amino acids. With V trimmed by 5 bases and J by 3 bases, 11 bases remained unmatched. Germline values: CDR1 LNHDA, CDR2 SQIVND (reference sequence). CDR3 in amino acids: CASSPPGRARTDTQYF. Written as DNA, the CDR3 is TGTGCCAGTAGTCCGCCGGGGAGGGCGAGGACAGATACGCAGTATTTT.

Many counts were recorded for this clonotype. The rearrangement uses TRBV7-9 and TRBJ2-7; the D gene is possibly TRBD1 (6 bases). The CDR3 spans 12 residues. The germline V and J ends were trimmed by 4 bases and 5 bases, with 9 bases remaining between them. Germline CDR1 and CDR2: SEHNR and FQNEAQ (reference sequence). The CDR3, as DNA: TGTGCCAGCAGCTCAGGGGTAAACGAGCAGTACTTC. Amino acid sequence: CASSSGVNEQYF. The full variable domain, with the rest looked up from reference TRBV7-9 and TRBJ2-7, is DTGVSQNPRHKITKRGQNVTFRCDPISEHNRLYWYRQTLGQGPEFLTYFQNEAQLEKSRLLSDRFSAERPKGSFSTLEIQRTEQGDSAMYLCASSSGVNEQYFGPGTRLTVT.

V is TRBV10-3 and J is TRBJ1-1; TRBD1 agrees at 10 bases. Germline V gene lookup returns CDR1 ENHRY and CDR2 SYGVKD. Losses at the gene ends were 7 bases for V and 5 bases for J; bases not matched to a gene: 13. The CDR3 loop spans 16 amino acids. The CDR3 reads CAINDRDRGLGTEAFF. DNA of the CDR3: TGTGCCATCAACGATAGGGACAGGGGTTTGGGAACTGAAGCTTTCTTT.

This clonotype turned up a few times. The CDR3 DNA reads TGCGCCAGCAGCTTGCGGTCTTTCTACAATGAGCAGTTCTTC. This encodes CASSLRSFYNEQFF. The V gene is TRBV5-1, the J gene TRBJ2-1; no firm D call. Germline V gene sequence: CDR1 SGHRS, CDR2 YFSETQ. Deletions cut 1 base from V and 3 bases from J, with 8 bases between. This CDR3 is 14 amino acids long.

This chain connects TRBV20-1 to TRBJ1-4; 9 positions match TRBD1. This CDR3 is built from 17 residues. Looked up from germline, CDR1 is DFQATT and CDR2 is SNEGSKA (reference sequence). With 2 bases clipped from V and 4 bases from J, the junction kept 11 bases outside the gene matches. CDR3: CSARHKGQGRGNEKLFF. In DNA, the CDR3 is TGCAGTGCTAGACATAAGGGACAGGGTCGGGGTAATGAAAAACTGTTTTTT.

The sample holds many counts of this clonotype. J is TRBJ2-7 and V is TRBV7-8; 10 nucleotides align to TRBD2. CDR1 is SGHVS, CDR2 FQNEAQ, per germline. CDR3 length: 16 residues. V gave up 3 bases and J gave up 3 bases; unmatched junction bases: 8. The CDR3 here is CASSFLTSGASYEQYF. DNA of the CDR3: TGTGCCAGCAGCTTCCTTACTAGCGGGGCGAGCTACGAGCAGTACTTC.

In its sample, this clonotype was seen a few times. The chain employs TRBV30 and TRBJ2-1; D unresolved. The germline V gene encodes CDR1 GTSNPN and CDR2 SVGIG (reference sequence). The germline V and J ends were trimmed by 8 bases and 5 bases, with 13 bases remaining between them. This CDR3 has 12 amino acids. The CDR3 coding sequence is TGTGCCAGCCTTATCCGGAACAATGAGCAGTTCTTC. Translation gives CASLIRNNEQFF. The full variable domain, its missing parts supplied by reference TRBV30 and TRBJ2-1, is SQTIHQWPATLVQPVGSPLSLECTVEGTSNPNLYWYRQAAGRGLQLLFYSVGIGQISSEVPQNLSASRPQDRQFILSSKKLLLSDSGFYLCASLIRNNEQFFGPGTRLTVL.

The CDR3 DNA follows: TGTGCCAGCAGCCCTAGGACTACTGGAAACACCATATATTTT. Protein: CASSPRTTGNTIYF. The chain uses TRBV7-8 and TRBJ1-3; D remains ambiguous. The V gene lost 5 bases and the J gene lost 2 bases, with 10 bases spanning the gap. Germline lookup yields CDR1 SGHVS and CDR2 FQNEAQ. The CDR3 consists of 14 residues.

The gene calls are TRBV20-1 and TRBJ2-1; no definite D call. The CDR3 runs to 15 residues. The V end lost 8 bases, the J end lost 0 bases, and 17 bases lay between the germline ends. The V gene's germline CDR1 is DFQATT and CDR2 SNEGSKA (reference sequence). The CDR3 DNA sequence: TGCAGTTCCGAAGTAGGGCAGAGCTCCTACAATGAGCAGTTCTTC. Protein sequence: CSSEVGQSSYNEQFF.

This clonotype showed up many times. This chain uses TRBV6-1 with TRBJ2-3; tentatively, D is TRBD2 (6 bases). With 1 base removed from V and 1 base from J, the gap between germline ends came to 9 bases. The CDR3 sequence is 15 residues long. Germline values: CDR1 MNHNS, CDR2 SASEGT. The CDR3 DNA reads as TGTGCCAGCAGTGAAGACGGAGGGGGCACAGATACGCAGTATTTT. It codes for CASSEDGGGTDTQYF.

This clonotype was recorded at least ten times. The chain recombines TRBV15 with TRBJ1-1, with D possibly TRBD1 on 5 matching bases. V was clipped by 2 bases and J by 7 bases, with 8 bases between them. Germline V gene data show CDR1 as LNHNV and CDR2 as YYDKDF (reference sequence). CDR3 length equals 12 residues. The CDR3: CATSRRDGEAFF. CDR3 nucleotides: TGTGCCACCAGCAGACGGGACGGTGAAGCTTTCTTT.

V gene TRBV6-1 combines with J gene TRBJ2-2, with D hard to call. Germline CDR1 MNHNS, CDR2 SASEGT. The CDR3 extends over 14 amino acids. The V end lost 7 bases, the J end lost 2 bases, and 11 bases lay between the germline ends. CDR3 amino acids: CASIRQANTGELFF. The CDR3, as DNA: TGTGCCAGCATCAGACAAGCAAACACCGGGGAGCTGTTTTTT.

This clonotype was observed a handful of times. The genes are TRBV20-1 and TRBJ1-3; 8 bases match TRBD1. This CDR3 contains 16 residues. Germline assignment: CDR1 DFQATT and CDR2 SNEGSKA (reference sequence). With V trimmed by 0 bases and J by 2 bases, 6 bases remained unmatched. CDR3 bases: TGCAGTGCTAGAGATGACCTGGACAGGGCTGGAAACACCATATATTTT. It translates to CSARDDLDRAGNTIYF.